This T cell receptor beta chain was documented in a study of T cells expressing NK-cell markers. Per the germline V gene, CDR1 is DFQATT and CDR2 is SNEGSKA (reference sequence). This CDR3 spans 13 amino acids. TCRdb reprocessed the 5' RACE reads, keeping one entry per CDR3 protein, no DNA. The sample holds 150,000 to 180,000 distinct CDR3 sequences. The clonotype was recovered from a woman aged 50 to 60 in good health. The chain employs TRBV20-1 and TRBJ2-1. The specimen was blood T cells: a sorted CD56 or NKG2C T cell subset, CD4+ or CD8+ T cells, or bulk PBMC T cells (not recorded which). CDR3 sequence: CSAGGSVYNEQFF.